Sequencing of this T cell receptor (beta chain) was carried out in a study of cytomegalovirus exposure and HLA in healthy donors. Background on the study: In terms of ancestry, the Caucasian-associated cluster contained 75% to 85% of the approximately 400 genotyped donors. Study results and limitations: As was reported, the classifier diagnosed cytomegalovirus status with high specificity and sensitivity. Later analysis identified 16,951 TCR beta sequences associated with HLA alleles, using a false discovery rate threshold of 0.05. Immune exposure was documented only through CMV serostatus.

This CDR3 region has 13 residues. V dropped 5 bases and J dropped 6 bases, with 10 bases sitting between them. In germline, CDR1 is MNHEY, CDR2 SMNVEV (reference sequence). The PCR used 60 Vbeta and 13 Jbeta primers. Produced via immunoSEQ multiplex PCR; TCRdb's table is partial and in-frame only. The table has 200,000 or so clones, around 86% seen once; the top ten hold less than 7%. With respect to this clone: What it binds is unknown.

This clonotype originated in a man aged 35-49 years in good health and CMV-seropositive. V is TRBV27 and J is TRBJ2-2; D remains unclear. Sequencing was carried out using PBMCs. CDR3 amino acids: CASSLDPPGELFF. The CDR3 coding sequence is TGTGCCAGCAGTCTAGATCCTCCCGGGGAGCTGTTTTTT.